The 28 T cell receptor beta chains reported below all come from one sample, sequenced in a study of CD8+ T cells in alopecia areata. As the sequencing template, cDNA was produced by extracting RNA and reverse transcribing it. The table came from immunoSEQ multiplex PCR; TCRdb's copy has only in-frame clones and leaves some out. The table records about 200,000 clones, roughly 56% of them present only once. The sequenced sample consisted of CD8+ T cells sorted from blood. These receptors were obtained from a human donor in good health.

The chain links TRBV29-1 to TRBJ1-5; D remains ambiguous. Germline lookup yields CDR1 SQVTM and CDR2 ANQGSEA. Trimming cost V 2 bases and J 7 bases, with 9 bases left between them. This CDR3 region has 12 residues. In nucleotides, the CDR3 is TGCAGCGTTGAACCAGAGGGCCAGCCCCAGCATTTT. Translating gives CSVEPEGQPQHF.

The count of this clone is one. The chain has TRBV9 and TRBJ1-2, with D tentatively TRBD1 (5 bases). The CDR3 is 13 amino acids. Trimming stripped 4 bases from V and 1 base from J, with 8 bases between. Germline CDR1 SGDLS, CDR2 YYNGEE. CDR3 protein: CASSPQGNYGYTF. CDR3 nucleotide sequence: TGTGCCAGCAGCCCCCAGGGTAACTATGGCTACACCTTC.

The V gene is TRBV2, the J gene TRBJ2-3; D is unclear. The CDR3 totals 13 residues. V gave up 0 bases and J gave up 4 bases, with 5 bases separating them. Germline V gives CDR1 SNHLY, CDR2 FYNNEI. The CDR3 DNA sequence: TGTGCCAGCAGTGAAGCGCTATCAGATACGCAGTATTTT. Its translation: CASSEALSDTQYF.

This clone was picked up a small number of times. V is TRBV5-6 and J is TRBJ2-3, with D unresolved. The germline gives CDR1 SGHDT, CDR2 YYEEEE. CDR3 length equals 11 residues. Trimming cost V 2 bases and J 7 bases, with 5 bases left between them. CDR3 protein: CASSFLNTQYF. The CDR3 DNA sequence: TGTGCCAGCAGCTTTTTGAATACGCAGTATTTT.

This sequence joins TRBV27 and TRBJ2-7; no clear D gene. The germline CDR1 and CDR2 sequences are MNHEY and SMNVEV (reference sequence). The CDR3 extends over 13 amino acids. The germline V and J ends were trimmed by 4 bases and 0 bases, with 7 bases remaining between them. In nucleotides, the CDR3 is TGTGCCAGCAGTTCCTTGAGCTCCTACGAGCAGTACTTC. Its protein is CASSSLSSYEQYF.

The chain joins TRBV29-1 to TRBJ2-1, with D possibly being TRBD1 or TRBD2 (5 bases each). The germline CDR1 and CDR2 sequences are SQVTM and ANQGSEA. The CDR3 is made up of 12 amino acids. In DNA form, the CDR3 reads TGCATAGTATGGGGCGAGGGTGGTGAGCAGTTCTTC. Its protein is CIVWGEGGEQFF.

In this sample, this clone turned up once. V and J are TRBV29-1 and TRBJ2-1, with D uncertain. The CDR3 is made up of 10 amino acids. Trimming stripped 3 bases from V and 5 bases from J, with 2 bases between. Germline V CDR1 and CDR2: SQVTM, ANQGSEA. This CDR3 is CSVDNNEQFF. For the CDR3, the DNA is TGCAGCGTTGATAACAATGAGCAGTTCTTC.

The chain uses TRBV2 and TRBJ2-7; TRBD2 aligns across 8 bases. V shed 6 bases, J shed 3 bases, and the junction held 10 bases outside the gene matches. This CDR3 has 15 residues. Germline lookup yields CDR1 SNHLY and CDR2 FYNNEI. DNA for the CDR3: TGTGCCAGCAGCGGAAGGGCGGGGGGACTCTACGAGCAGTACTTC. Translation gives CASSGRAGGLYEQYF. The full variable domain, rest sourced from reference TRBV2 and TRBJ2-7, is EPEVTQTPSHQVTQMGQEVILRCVPISNHLYFYWYRQILGQKVEFLVSFYNNEISEKSEIFDDQFSVERPDGSNFTLKIRSTKLEDSAMYFCASSGRAGGLYEQYFGPGTRLTVT.

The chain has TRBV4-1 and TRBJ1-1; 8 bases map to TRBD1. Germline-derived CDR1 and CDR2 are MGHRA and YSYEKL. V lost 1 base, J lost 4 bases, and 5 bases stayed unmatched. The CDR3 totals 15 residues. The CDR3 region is CASSQGMGTGTEAFF. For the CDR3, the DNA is TGCGCCAGCAGCCAAGGGATGGGGACAGGCACTGAAGCTTTCTTT.

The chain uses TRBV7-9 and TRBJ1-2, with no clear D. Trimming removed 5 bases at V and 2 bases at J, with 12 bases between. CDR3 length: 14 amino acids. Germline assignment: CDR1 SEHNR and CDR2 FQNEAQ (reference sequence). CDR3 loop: CASSPHSANYGYTF. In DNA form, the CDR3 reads TGTGCCAGCAGCCCGCACTCTGCCAACTATGGCTACACCTTC.

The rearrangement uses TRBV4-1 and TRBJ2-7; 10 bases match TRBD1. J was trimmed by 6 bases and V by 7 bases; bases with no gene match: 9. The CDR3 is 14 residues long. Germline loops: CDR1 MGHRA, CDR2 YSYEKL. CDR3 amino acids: CASTHAGTGAEQYF. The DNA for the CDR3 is TGCGCCAGCACCCACGCCGGGACAGGGGCCGAGCAGTACTTC.

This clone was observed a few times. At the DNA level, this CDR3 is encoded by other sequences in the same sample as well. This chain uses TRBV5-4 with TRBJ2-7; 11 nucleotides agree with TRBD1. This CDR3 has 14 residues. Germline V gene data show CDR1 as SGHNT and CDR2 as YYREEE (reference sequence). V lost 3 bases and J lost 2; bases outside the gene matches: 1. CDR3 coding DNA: TGTGCCAGCAGCTCGGGACAGGGGGCCTACGAGCAGTACTTC. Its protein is CASSSGQGAYEQYF.

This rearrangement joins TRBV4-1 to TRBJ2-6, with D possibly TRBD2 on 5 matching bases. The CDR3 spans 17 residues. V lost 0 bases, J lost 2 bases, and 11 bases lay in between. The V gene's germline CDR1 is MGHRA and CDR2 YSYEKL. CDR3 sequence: CASSQDNPGAGANVLTF. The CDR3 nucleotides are TGCGCCAGCAGCCAAGATAATCCCGGGGCTGGGGCCAACGTCCTGACTTTC.

The CDR3 loop reads CASSLAPGLGGYTF. CDR3 nucleotide sequence: TGCGCCAGCAGCTTGGCTCCGGGGCTTGGTGGCTACACCTTC. V usage is TRBV5-1 and J usage is TRBJ1-2; a weak D match, TRBD1 (5 bases). Trimming took off 0 bases at V and 7 bases at J, with 13 bases between the two ends. The CDR3 totals 14 residues. Germline V CDR1 and CDR2: SGHRS, YFSETQ.

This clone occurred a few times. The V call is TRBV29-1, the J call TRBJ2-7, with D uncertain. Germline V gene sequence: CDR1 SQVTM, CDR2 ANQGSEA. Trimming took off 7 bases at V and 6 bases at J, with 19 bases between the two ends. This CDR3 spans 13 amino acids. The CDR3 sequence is CSAEDPEWGEQYF. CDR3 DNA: TGCAGCGCCGAGGACCCGGAGTGGGGCGAGCAGTACTTC.

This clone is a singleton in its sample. The CDR3 region has the DNA TGCGCCAGCAGAACACAGGGGGCTGGACAGCCCCAGCATTTT. This sequence encodes CASRTQGAGQPQHF. This rearrangement joins TRBV4-1 to TRBJ1-5, with 9 bases aligning to TRBD1. The trim removed 6 bases at V and 7 bases at J, leaving 7 bases unmatched. The germline gives CDR1 MGHRA, CDR2 YSYEKL. The CDR3 contains 14 residues.

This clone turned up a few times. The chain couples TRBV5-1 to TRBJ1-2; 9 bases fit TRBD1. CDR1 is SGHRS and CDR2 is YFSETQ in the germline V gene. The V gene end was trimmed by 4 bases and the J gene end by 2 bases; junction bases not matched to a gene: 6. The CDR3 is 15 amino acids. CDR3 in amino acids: CASSPGQGVNYGYTF. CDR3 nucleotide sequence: TGCGCCAGCAGCCCGGGACAGGGCGTGAACTATGGCTACACCTTC.

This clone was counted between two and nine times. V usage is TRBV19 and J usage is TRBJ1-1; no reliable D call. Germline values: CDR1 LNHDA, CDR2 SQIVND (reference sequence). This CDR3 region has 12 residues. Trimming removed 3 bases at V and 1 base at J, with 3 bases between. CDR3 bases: TGTGCCAGTAGTATGGGGAACACTGAAGCTTTCTTT. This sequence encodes CASSMGNTEAFF.

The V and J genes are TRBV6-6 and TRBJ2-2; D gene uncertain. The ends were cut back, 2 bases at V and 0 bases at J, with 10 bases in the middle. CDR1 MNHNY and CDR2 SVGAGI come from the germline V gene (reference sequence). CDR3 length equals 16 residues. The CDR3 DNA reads TGTGCCAGCAGTTACCCCGACACTACGAACACCGGGGAGCTGTTTTTT. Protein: CASSYPDTTNTGELFF.

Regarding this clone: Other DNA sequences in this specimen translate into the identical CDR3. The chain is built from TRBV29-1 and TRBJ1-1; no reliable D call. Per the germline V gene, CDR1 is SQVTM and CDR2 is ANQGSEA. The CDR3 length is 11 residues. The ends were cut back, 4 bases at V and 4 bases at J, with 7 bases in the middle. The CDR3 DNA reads TGCAGCGTTGTGGGAGGCACTGAAGCTTTCTTT. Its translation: CSVVGGTEAFF. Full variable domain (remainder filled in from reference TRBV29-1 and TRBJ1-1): SAVISQKPSRDICQRGTSLTIQCQVDSQVTMMFWYRQQPGQSLTLIATANQGSEATYESGFVIDKFPISRPNLTFSTLTVSNMSPEDSSIYLCSVVGGTEAFFGQGTRLTVV.

The CDR3 DNA sequence: TGTGCCAGCAAAGGATATACGGAGACCCAGTACTTC. It yields the protein CASKGYTETQYF. The chain couples TRBV27 to TRBJ2-5; no definite D call. The CDR3 spans 12 residues. Trimming removed 7 bases from V and 5 bases from J, with 11 bases in between. Germline CDR1 reads MNHEY; CDR2 reads SMNVEV (reference sequence).

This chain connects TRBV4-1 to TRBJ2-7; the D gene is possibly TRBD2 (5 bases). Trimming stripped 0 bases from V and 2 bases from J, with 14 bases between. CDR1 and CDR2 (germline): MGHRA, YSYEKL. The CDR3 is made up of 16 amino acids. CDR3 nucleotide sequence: TGCGCCAGCAGCCAAGATCCGAACGGGGAAACCTACGAGCAGTACTTC. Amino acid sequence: CASSQDPNGETYEQYF.

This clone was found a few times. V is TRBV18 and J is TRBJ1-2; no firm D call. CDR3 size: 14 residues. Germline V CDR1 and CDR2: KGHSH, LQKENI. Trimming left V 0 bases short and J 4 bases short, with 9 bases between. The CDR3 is CASSPPESPYGYTF. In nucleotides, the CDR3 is TGTGCCAGCTCACCACCAGAGAGCCCCTATGGCTACACCTTC.

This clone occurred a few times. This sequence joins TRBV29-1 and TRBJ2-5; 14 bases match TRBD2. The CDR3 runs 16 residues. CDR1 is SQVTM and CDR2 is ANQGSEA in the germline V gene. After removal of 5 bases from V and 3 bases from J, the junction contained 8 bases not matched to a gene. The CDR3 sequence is CSVLGLAGAQEETQYF. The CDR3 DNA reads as TGCAGCGTTCTGGGACTAGCGGGGGCCCAGGAAGAGACCCAGTACTTC.

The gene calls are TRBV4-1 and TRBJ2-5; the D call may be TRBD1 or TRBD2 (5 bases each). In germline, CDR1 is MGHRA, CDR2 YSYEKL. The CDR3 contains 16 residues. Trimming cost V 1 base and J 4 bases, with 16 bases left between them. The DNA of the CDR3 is TGCGCCAGCAGCCAAGTTGCTTTTGGTGGGGGAGAGACCCAGTACTTC. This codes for CASSQVAFGGGETQYF.

CDR3 DNA: TGTGCCATCTACAGGGGGGCTAACTATGGCTACACCTTC. Translated, it gives CAIYRGANYGYTF. The chain is built from TRBV27 and TRBJ1-2; 8 bases align to TRBD1. CDR3 length: 13 residues. Germline-derived CDR1 and CDR2 are MNHEY and SMNVEV (reference sequence). V shed 10 bases, J shed 0 bases, and the junction held 4 bases outside the gene matches.

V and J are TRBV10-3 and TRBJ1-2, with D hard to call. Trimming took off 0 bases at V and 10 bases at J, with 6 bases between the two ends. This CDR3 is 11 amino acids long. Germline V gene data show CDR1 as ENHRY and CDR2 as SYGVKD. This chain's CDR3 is CAISESVNYTF. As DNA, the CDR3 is TGTGCCATCAGTGAGTCGGTTAACTACACCTTC.

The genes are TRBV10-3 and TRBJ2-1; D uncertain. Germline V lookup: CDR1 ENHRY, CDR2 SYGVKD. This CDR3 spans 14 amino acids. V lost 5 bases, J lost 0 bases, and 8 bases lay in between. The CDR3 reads CAISQSSSYNEQFF. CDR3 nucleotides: TGTGCCATCAGTCAATCGAGCTCCTACAATGAGCAGTTCTTC.